This TCR beta chain stems from a study of T cells after yellow fever vaccination. Study-wide findings and caveats: Though weaker, the secondary response peaked faster, on day 5 versus 15.

Remarks on this clonotype: Its specificity is not known.

This CDR3 contains 14 residues. Germline CDR1 DFQATT, CDR2 SNEGSKA (reference sequence). V shed 0 bases and J shed 6 bases, with 14 bases lying between them. UMIs were added to TCR cDNA along with a universal primer site when it was made by 5'RACE template switching. TCRdb called the 5' RACE reads again in MiXCR, with one record for every CDR3 protein. The table shows around 310,000 distinct CDR3 sequences, with around 3.6% occurring only once. The TCR was taken from a young man who received the YFV17D yellow fever vaccine. The specimen comprised PBMCs, sampled on the day of the yellow fever booster vaccination. The V call is TRBV20-1, the J call TRBJ1-2; D is ambiguous. The CDR3 DNA reads TGCAGTGCTAGAGATGGGGTCAGACTGGATGGCTACACCTTC. Translating gives CSARDGVRLDGYTF.